This TCR beta chain emerged from a study of beta chain features in type 1 diabetes. cDNA synthesis used the whole RNA isolate, giving expressed TCRB sequences. Assay: immunoSEQ multiplex PCR; the TCRdb copy retains only in-frame clones and omits some. The data contain hundreds of thousands of clones, around 65% of them singletons. The CDR3 length is 12 residues. The trim removed 8 bases at V and 7 bases at J, leaving 5 bases unmatched. Germline V gives CDR1 MDHEN, CDR2 SYDVKM. The TCR sequence derives from a man aged 30 to 39 in good health. The sequencing input was naive CD4+ T cells from blood. V gene TRBV28 combines with J gene TRBJ2-3, with 8 bases that match TRBD1. The CDR3 loop is CASRQGLYTQYF. The CDR3 bases are TGTGCCAGCCGACAGGGGTTATATACGCAGTATTTT.